Following are 19 T cell receptor beta chains from one sample sequenced in a study of cytotoxic CD8 clonotypes in ibrutinib-treated CLL. The repertoire was sequenced with immunoSEQ multiplex PCR; TCRdb's copy has only in-frame clones and lacks some. The data show approximately 140,000 clones, with approximately 90% seen just once and approximately 10% held by the top ten. The input for sequencing was PBMCs, taken after 12 months of ibrutinib treatment. The receptors come from a human donor with chronic lymphocytic leukemia.

The rearrangement uses TRBV27 and TRBJ1-2, with a weak D call TRBD1 (5 bases). This CDR3 has 13 residues. Trimming took 5 bases from V and 3 from J, leaving 10 bases between them. Germline assignment: CDR1 MNHEY and CDR2 SMNVEV (reference sequence). CDR3 sequence (DNA): TGTGCCAGCAGTGACAGCTACGACTATGGCTACACCTTC. It translates to CASSDSYDYGYTF.

The J gene is TRBJ2-3, the V gene TRBV9, with TRBD1 matching over 7 bases. Germline-derived CDR1 and CDR2 are SGDLS and YYNGEE. This CDR3 spans 14 amino acids. V was clipped by 2 bases and J by 2 bases; unmatched bases: 2. CDR3 residues: CASSVGQYTDTQYF. The CDR3 region has the DNA TGTGCCAGCAGCGTGGGACAGTACACAGATACGCAGTATTTT. Together with reference TRBV9 and TRBJ2-3, the CDR3 gives the full variable domain: DSGVTQTPKHLITATGQRVTLRCSPRSGDLSVYWYQQSLDQGLQFLIQYYNGEERAKGNILERFSAQQFPDLHSELNLSSLELGDSALYFCASSVGQYTDTQYFGPGTRLTVL.

The J gene is TRBJ2-7, the V gene TRBV9; TRBD2 is a possible D gene (6 bases). CDR1 is SGDLS and CDR2 is YYNGEE in the germline V gene. Trimming stripped 2 bases from V and 3 bases from J, with 9 bases between. The CDR3 spans 13 residues. The CDR3 is CASSVGDFYEQYF. Written as DNA, the CDR3 is TGTGCCAGCAGCGTGGGGGACTTCTACGAGCAGTACTTC.

The CDR3 region is CASSGGGRDGEQYF. Here the CDR3 DNA reads TGTGCCAGCAGTGGGGGCGGGAGGGACGGAGAGCAGTACTTC. The chain uses TRBV13 and TRBJ2-7; 9 nucleotides agree with TRBD2. This CDR3 has 14 amino acids. V trimming: 6 bases; J trimming: 7 bases; junction bases outside the gene matches: 10. CDR1 is PRHDT, CDR2 FYEKMQ, per germline (reference sequence).

This clone came up once. CDR3: CASSLGPPLSGNTIYF. The DNA of the CDR3 is TGTGCCAGCAGCTTAGGTCCCCCCCTCTCTGGAAACACCATATATTTT. The chain carries TRBV7-2 and TRBJ1-3, with D unresolved. V was shortened by 1 base and J by 0 bases, with 10 bases between the two germline ends. The CDR3 loop spans 16 amino acids. Germline CDR1 is SGHTA and CDR2 is FQGNSA.

The chain has TRBV7-6 and TRBJ2-5; D gene unclear. Germline CDR1 and CDR2: SGHVS and FNYEAQ. With 1 base removed from V and 5 bases from J, the gap between germline ends came to 2 bases. This CDR3 spans 11 amino acids. CDR3 amino acids: CASSLDETQYF. The CDR3 DNA follows: TGTGCCAGCAGCTTAGATGAGACCCAGTACTTC.

The genes are TRBV5-1 and TRBJ1-1, with D tentatively TRBD1 (5 bases). Germline V gene lookup returns CDR1 SGHRS and CDR2 YFSETQ. V was pared by 7 bases and J by 3 bases, with 13 bases between. The CDR3 has 13 residues. The CDR3 loop is CASCRGDDTEAFF. CDR3 coding DNA: TGCGCCAGCTGCCGGGGGGACGACACTGAAGCTTTCTTT.

This clone was seen only once. The chain couples TRBV6-6 to TRBJ2-3; 9 bases align to TRBD1. The germline V gene encodes CDR1 MNHNY and CDR2 SVGAGI (reference sequence). The ends lost 2 bases at V and 4 bases at J; junction bases unmatched: 4. The CDR3 has 15 residues. The CDR3 region has the DNA TGTGCCAGCAGTTACCTCGGGACAGGGTCAGATACGCAGTATTTT. Its protein is CASSYLGTGSDTQYF.

This chain links TRBV28 with TRBJ1-4; 7 nucleotides line up with TRBD1. The junction had 7 bases not matched to a gene; V was cut back by 5 bases and J by 7 bases. Germline V CDR1 and CDR2: MDHEN, SYDVKM. This CDR3 comprises 14 residues. CDR3 sequence (DNA): TGTGCCAGCAGTGTAGGGGGCGCGGGTGAAAAACTGTTTTTT. Translation gives CASSVGGAGEKLFF.

V gene TRBV7-2 combines with J gene TRBJ2-5; TRBD1 matches at 8 bases. The germline V gene has CDR1 SGHTA and CDR2 FQGNSA. The V gene end was trimmed by 3 bases and the J gene end by 5 bases; junction bases not matched to a gene: 2. The CDR3 covers 13 residues. The CDR3 coding sequence is TGTGCCAGCAGCTTTAACAGGGGGGAGACCCAGTACTTC. Translated: CASSFNRGETQYF.

This chain joins TRBV25-1 and TRBJ2-7; no firm D call. The CDR3 has 14 amino acids. The ends were cut back, 5 bases at V and 5 bases at J, with 16 bases in the middle. Germline CDR1 MGHDK, CDR2 SYGVNS. The CDR3 DNA follows: TGTGCCAGCAGTCCATCCGGCAGTTTCCACGAGCAGTACTTC. Translated, it gives CASSPSGSFHEQYF.

The chain couples TRBV1 to TRBJ1-1; the table's D call, TRBD1, has no DNA check behind it. TRBV1 is a listed pseudogene. The CDR3 runs 14 residues. CDR3 residues: CTSSQDEGGAEAFF. CDR3 DNA sequence: TGCACCAGCAGCCAAGATGAAGGGGGAGCTGAAGCTTTCTTT.

The chain has TRBV11-2 and TRBJ2-2; D remains unclear. CDR1 and CDR2 (germline): SGHAT, FQNNGV. This CDR3 is built from 14 residues. V gave up 3 bases and J gave up 1 base, with 6 bases separating them. CDR3 residues: CASSFLQNTGELFF. The CDR3 DNA reads TGTGCCAGCAGCTTTTTACAGAACACCGGGGAGCTGTTTTTT.

The rearrangement links TRBV19 to TRBJ2-7; possibly TRBD2 for D (6 bases). There are 14 residues in the CDR3. Germline V gives CDR1 LNHDA, CDR2 SQIVND (reference sequence). The V gene lost 1 base and the J gene lost 5 bases, with 12 bases spanning the gap. The CDR3 DNA reads TGTGCCAGTAGTATAGTCGGAGGGCACCACGAGCAGTACTTC. Its translation is CASSIVGGHHEQYF. The variable domain in full, completed from reference TRBV19 and TRBJ2-7, reads DGGITQSPKYLFRKEGQNVTLSCEQNLNHDAMYWYRQDPGQGLRLIYYSQIVNDFQKGDIAEGYSVSREKKESFPLTVTSAQKNPTAFYLCASSIVGGHHEQYFGPGTRLTVT.

The chain recombines TRBV7-9 with TRBJ1-2; TRBD1 might be the D (6 bases). In germline, CDR1 is SEHNR, CDR2 FQNEAQ (reference sequence). V was clipped by 4 bases and J by 4 bases, with 25 bases between them. The CDR3 covers 18 residues. The CDR3 DNA follows: TGTGCCAGCAGCTACCCCCTCGGACAGACTCCCTCGGTCTATGGCTACACCTTC. Residues: CASSYPLGQTPSVYGYTF.

The chain combines TRBV11-3 with TRBJ2-1; D assignment may be TRBD1 or TRBD2 (5 bases each). Germline V lookup: CDR1 SGHNT, CDR2 YENEEA. This CDR3 has 11 residues. With 4 bases removed from V and 9 bases from J, the gap between germline ends came to 7 bases. CDR3 nucleotide sequence: TGTGCCAGCAGCTCCGGGACTGAGCAGTTCTTC. Translating it yields CASSSGTEQFF.

The genes are TRBV5-4 and TRBJ2-7, with 10 nucleotides matching TRBD2. Losses at the gene ends were 3 bases for V and 3 bases for J; bases not matched to a gene: 6. This CDR3 comprises 15 residues. CDR1 is SGHNT, CDR2 YYREEE, per germline (reference sequence). CDR3 DNA: TGTGCCAGCAGCTCCGGGACTAGCGAGTTCTACGAGCAGTACTTC. Protein product: CASSSGTSEFYEQYF.

This rearrangement joins TRBV5-4 to TRBJ2-7; 12 bases are shared with TRBD1. Germline-derived CDR1 and CDR2 are SGHNT and YYREEE (reference sequence). CDR3 size: 16 residues. Losses at the gene ends were 4 bases for V and 4 bases for J; bases not matched to a gene: 9. The CDR3 reads CASSLAGTGGEYEQYF. The CDR3 DNA is TGTGCCAGCAGCCTCGCCGGGACAGGGGGCGAGTACGAGCAGTACTTC.

The V gene is TRBV6-5, the J gene TRBJ1-5; D perhaps matches TRBD1 (6 bases). The CDR3 sequence is 15 residues long. Germline V CDR1 and CDR2: MNHEY, SVGAGI. Trimming cost V 6 bases and J 5 bases, with 17 bases left between them. CDR3: CASRPHPQGYQPQHF. The CDR3 coding sequence is TGTGCCAGCAGACCACATCCTCAGGGGTATCAGCCCCAGCATTTT.